The 2 T cell receptor beta chains given below trace back to one sample, sequenced in a study of PD-1 blockade in classical Hodgkin lymphoma. Assay: immunoSEQ multiplex PCR; the TCRdb copy retains only in-frame clones and omits some. The sample has around 8,600 clones, approximately 84% seen once. Relapses following autologous stem cell transplantation were seen in all patients, with brentuximab vedotin exposure varying. Magnetic negative selection of thawed PBMCs was the method by which CD4+ T cells were purified. This material consisted of CD4+ T cells from blood, taken at baseline. The receptor source for this set is a human donor with classical Hodgkin lymphoma.

This chain connects TRBV6-1 to TRBJ2-2; D perhaps matches TRBD2 (6 bases). Germline CDR1 MNHNS, CDR2 SASEGT. V lost 4 bases and J 0 bases, leaving 9 bases between the germline ends. The CDR3 has 15 amino acids. CDR3 in amino acids: CASSGPSANTGELFF. The CDR3 region has the DNA TGTGCCAGCAGTGGCCCTAGCGCGAACACCGGGGAGCTGTTTTTT.

V is TRBV28 and J is TRBJ2-1; the D gene is possibly TRBD1 (6 bases). This CDR3 has 14 amino acids. Trimming stripped 8 bases from V and 0 bases from J, with 11 bases between. Germline V gives CDR1 MDHEN, CDR2 SYDVKM. The CDR3 region has the DNA TGTGCCAGCTACAGGGATAGCTCCTACAATGAGCAGTTCTTC. It yields the protein CASYRDSSYNEQFF.